Listed here are 23 T cell receptor beta chains from one sample, sequenced in a study of T cells in Graves' hyperthyroidism and ophthalmopathy. Template material for amplifying TCR beta CDR3 regions consisted of RNA transcripts. Primed by the HTBI set, a first-round RT-PCR was run on the TCR CDR3. TCRdb independently ran MiXCR on the multiplex PCR reads; one entry per CDR3 protein. The profile shows some 350,000 distinct CDR3 sequences, around 15% of them singletons. The sample comprised blood. The source of these receptors is a woman aged 60-75 years with Graves' ophthalmopathy.

This clonotype was detected many times. In DNA form, the CDR3 reads TGTGCCAGCAGCGGGACTTTCGACACAGATACGCAGTATTTT. This sequence encodes CASSGTFDTDTQYF. The genes are TRBV28 and TRBJ2-3, with D possibly being TRBD2 (6 bases). This CDR3 is built from 14 residues. Trimming removed 6 bases at V and 2 bases at J, with 12 bases between. Germline lookup yields CDR1 MDHEN and CDR2 SYDVKM.

This clonotype was seen only a few times. This sequence joins TRBV10-3 and TRBJ2-4; the D gene is possibly TRBD1 (7 bases). Trimming shortened V by 0 bases and J by 3 bases, and 12 bases separated the two germline ends. The CDR3 covers 16 residues. Germline-derived CDR1 and CDR2 are ENHRY and SYGVKD. The CDR3 loop reads CAISESEGAGKNIQYF. CDR3 in DNA: TGTGCCATCAGTGAGTCGGAGGGGGCGGGCAAAAACATTCAGTACTTC.

This clonotype has ten or more counts. The chain combines TRBV6-1 with TRBJ1-2; 9 bases line up with TRBD1. Trimming removed 7 bases from V and 4 bases from J; junction bases left unmatched: 13. The germline V gene encodes CDR1 MNHNS and CDR2 SASEGT. CDR3 length: 16 amino acids. The CDR3 nucleotides read TGTGCCAGCACCCTACGGGGACAGGGTTCGGGCTATGGCTACACCTTC. The encoded protein is CASTLRGQGSGYGYTF.

The V and J genes are TRBV20-1 and TRBJ2-5; D possibly uses TRBD1 or TRBD2 (5 bases each). Trimming pared 6 bases from V and 3 bases from J, leaving 20 bases between. The CDR3 is made up of 15 amino acids. Germline CDR1 reads DFQATT; CDR2 reads SNEGSKA (reference sequence). Here the CDR3 reads CSAETPGPAEETQYF. In nucleotides, the CDR3 is TGCAGTGCCGAGACGCCGGGACCAGCGGAAGAGACCCAGTACTTC.

This clonotype was counted ten times or more. The V call is TRBV7-9, the J call TRBJ2-3; 14 bases line up with TRBD2. The ends lost 6 bases at V and 6 bases at J; junction bases unmatched: 5. This CDR3 is built from 15 residues. Germline V gene sequence: CDR1 SEHNR, CDR2 FQNEAQ (reference sequence). The CDR3 sequence is CASRGLAGAADTQYF. The CDR3 region has the DNA TGTGCCAGCAGGGGACTAGCGGGAGCTGCCGATACGCAGTATTTT.

This clonotype was observed many times. This rearrangement joins TRBV7-9 to TRBJ2-5; D is tentatively TRBD1 or TRBD2 (5 bases each). Germline V gene data show CDR1 as SEHNR and CDR2 as FQNEAQ (reference sequence). Trimming removed 4 bases from V and 4 bases from J, with 13 bases in between. This CDR3 spans 14 amino acids. CDR3 residues: CASSSPGAGETQYF. Written as DNA, the CDR3 is TGTGCCAGCAGCTCCCCCGGGGCAGGAGAGACCCAGTACTTC.

This clonotype has ten or more counts. The V call is TRBV30, the J call TRBJ2-5, with D tentatively TRBD2 (5 bases). V was pared by 1 base and J by 8 bases, with 11 bases between. CDR3 size: 12 residues. Germline CDR1 GTSNPN, CDR2 SVGIG (reference sequence). The CDR3 DNA is TGTGCCTGGAGTGCGCGGGCTGTTACCCAGTACTTC. As protein: CAWSARAVTQYF.

This chain joins TRBV5-1 and TRBJ2-7; TRBD1 is a possible D gene (5 bases). This CDR3 spans 15 amino acids. V was trimmed by 0 bases and J by 3 bases, leaving 13 bases between them. The germline CDR1 and CDR2 sequences are SGHRS and YFSETQ. The CDR3 loop is CASSLEAGSNYEQYF. The CDR3 DNA reads as TGCGCCAGCAGCTTGGAGGCAGGGTCCAACTACGAGCAGTACTTC.

The chain couples TRBV29-1 to TRBJ2-5, with TRBD2 identical over 7 bases. The CDR3 sequence is 14 residues long. V was clipped by 4 bases and J by 5 bases; unmatched bases: 10. Looked up from germline, CDR1 is SQVTM and CDR2 is ANQGSEA. The CDR3 region is CSVALLVGGETQYF. The DNA of the CDR3 is TGCAGCGTTGCCCTTCTAGTCGGGGGGGAGACCCAGTACTTC.

This clonotype was recorded at least ten times. The chain has TRBV11-2 and TRBJ2-4; 10 bases fit TRBD1. Germline V CDR1 and CDR2: SGHAT, FQNNGV. Trimming cost V 1 base and J 0 bases; bases outside gene matches: 3. The CDR3 covers 17 residues. The CDR3 DNA sequence: TGTGCCAGCAGCTTAGCCGGGACAGGGGTAGCCAAAAACATTCAGTACTTC. It translates to CASSLAGTGVAKNIQYF. Complete variable domain (other parts from reference TRBV11-2 and TRBJ2-4): EAGVAQSPRYKIIEKRQSVAFWCNPISGHATLYWYQQILGQGPKLLIQFQNNGVVDDSQLPKDRFSAERLKGVDSTLKIQPAKLEDSAVYLCASSLAGTGVAKNIQYFGAGTRLSVL.

This clonotype has a handful of counts. The chain links TRBV12-3 or TRBV12-4 to TRBJ1-1; TRBD1 might be the D (5 bases). CDR3 length: 11 residues. V was trimmed by 6 bases and J by 3 bases, leaving 5 bases between them. CDR3 nucleotide sequence: TGTGCCAGCAGGACAGACACTGAAGCTTTCTTT. Translated: CASRTDTEAFF.

This chain connects TRBV9 to TRBJ2-5; D might be TRBD2 (6 bases). This CDR3 spans 15 amino acids. Trimming shortened V by 4 bases and J by 0 bases, and 13 bases separated the two germline ends. Per the germline V gene, CDR1 is SGDLS and CDR2 is YYNGEE. The CDR3 reads CASSRRLADQETQYF. The CDR3 nucleotides read TGTGCCAGCAGCCGTAGGTTAGCGGACCAAGAGACCCAGTACTTC.

The table lists this clonotype with many counts. This chain links TRBV28 with TRBJ1-3; D is unclear. The CDR3 is 17 residues long. CDR1 is MDHEN and CDR2 is SYDVKM in the germline V gene. The V and J ends lost 3 bases and 0 bases respectively, with 15 bases between them. CDR3 in DNA: TGTGCCAGCAGTTTCCTTCTAGACGTTCGCTCTGGAAACACCATATATTTT. Protein: CASSFLLDVRSGNTIYF.

This clonotype came up many times. The chain links TRBV12-5 to TRBJ2-1; 7 positions agree with TRBD1. CDR1 is LGHNT and CDR2 is FRNRAP in the germline V gene. The ends lost 1 base at V and 9 bases at J; junction bases unmatched: 9. CDR3 length: 15 amino acids. In nucleotides, the CDR3 is TGTGCTAGTGGTTTGGACGACAGGGAGTTAGGTGAGCAGTTCTTC. Residues: CASGLDDRELGEQFF.

This clonotype came up many times. The genes are TRBV27 and TRBJ2-3, with 7 bases aligning to TRBD2. Germline V gene lookup returns CDR1 MNHEY and CDR2 SMNVEV (reference sequence). V gave up 3 bases and J gave up 2 bases; unmatched junction bases: 8. The CDR3 covers 16 residues. The CDR3 DNA is TGTGCCAGCAGTTTGGCCAGCGGGATTTTCACAGATACGCAGTATTTT. This sequence encodes CASSLASGIFTDTQYF.

V and J are TRBV24-1 and TRBJ2-6; 8 bases line up with TRBD1. Germline-derived CDR1 and CDR2 are KGHDR and SFDVKD. V gave up 3 bases and J gave up 0 bases; unmatched junction bases: 9. The CDR3 is 19 amino acids. The CDR3 region has the DNA TGTGCCACCAGTGATCCGTCCGACAGGGGATCCTCTGGGGCCAACGTCCTGACTTTC. Its protein is CATSDPSDRGSSGANVLTF.

This clonotype showed up many times. The V call is TRBV5-5, the J call TRBJ1-4; the match to TRBD1 covers 12 bases. The germline CDR1 and CDR2 sequences are SGHKS and YYEKEE (reference sequence). V lost 3 bases, J lost 6 bases, and 3 bases stayed unmatched. CDR3 length: 15 amino acids. The chain's CDR3 is CASSWGTGGDEKLFF. The CDR3 bases are TGTGCCAGCAGCTGGGGGACAGGGGGCGATGAAAAACTGTTTTTT.

The chain employs TRBV7-3 and TRBJ2-6, with unresolved D. Germline V lookup: CDR1 SGHTA, CDR2 FQGTGA. V dropped 0 bases and J dropped 0 bases, with 9 bases sitting between them. The CDR3 consists of 17 residues. DNA for the CDR3: TGTGCCAGCAGCTTAACAGGCGGAGTCTCTGGGGCCAACGTCCTGACTTTC. It specifies CASSLTGGVSGANVLTF.

As concerns this clonotype: Possible read error: a much larger clone is one base away. The rearrangement uses TRBV20-1 and TRBJ1-1; D is possibly TRBD1 (6 bases). The CDR3 has 10 amino acids. Germline V gene lookup returns CDR1 DFQATT and CDR2 SNEGSKA (reference sequence). Trimming took 8 bases from V and 8 from J, leaving 12 bases between them. CDR3 nucleotides: TGCAGTACCGCGGACAGCGAAGCTTTCTTT. Its protein product is CSTADSEAFF.

The CDR3 coding sequence is TGTGCCATCAGAGGGGACAGGGGAAGGCCGAACTATGGCTACACCTTC. Encoded protein: CAIRGDRGRPNYGYTF. The chain combines TRBV10-3 with TRBJ1-2; TRBD1 aligns across 10 bases. Germline V gene lookup returns CDR1 ENHRY and CDR2 SYGVKD. V shed 6 bases and J 2 bases; nucleotides not matched to a gene: 9. The CDR3 has 16 residues.

This chain uses TRBV10-3 with TRBJ2-1; D possibly corresponds to TRBD2 (6 bases). The V and J ends lost 5 bases and 4 bases respectively, with 6 bases between them. CDR3 length: 12 residues. Germline CDR1 and CDR2: ENHRY and SYGVKD. The DNA of the CDR3 is TGTGCCATCAGTCGGGGGTACAATGAGCAGTTCTTC. As protein: CAISRGYNEQFF.

The V gene is TRBV5-1, the J gene TRBJ2-2; 10 nucleotides match TRBD1. Germline V gene sequence: CDR1 SGHRS, CDR2 YFSETQ. This CDR3 has 14 amino acids. Trimming took 4 bases from V and 6 from J; bases not matched to a gene: 3. CDR3 loop: CASSRDRGAGELFF. In DNA form, the CDR3 reads TGCGCCAGCAGCCGGGACAGGGGCGCCGGGGAGCTGTTTTTT.

This clonotype was seen ten or more times. The rearrangement uses TRBV3-1 and TRBJ2-1; 13 nucleotides match TRBD2. The CDR3 spans 19 residues. After removal of 5 bases from V and 0 bases from J, the junction contained 10 bases not matched to a gene. Germline-derived CDR1 and CDR2 are LGHDT and YNNKEL (reference sequence). As DNA, the CDR3 is TGTGCCAGCAGCTCGAGGAGGACTAGCGGGAGTCCCTCCTACAATGAGCAGTTCTTC. It specifies CASSSRRTSGSPSYNEQFF.